The sequence of this T cell receptor beta chain was determined in a study of T cells in Graves' hyperthyroidism and ophthalmopathy. RNA transcripts provided the source from which TCR beta CDR3 regions were amplified. During a first-round RT-PCR of the TCR CDR3, the HTBI primer set was used. TCRdb fed the multiplex PCR reads into MiXCR, producing one record per CDR3 protein. The sample holds about 610,000 distinct CDR3 sequences, 46% seen once. The CDR3 is made up of 15 amino acids. Per germline, CDR1 SGHTA and CDR2 FQGNSA. When ophthalmopathy did not progress within 18 months, Graves' hyperthyroidism was considered stable. Aged 18 to 65, the patients had hyperthyroidism that was newly diagnosed and had lasted under 2 months. Pregnant or lactating patients were excluded, as were those with uncontrolled infection or other autoimmune disease. Diagnoses rested on clinical symptoms, serum thyroxine and TRAb, thyroid ultrasound and orbital computed tomography.

The sequence was obtained from a woman between 18 and 30 years old with Graves' hyperthyroidism. The V gene is TRBV7-2, the J gene TRBJ2-7, with 9 bases aligning to TRBD1. Near its end, the DNA agrees better with TRBJ2-5, so the J call may be wrong. The sequencing input was peripheral blood or thyroid tissue (not recorded which). CDR3 sequence: CASSYGTGNQETQYF. The CDR3 nucleotides are TGTGCCAGCAGCTATGGGACAGGGAATCAAGAGACCCAGTACTTC.